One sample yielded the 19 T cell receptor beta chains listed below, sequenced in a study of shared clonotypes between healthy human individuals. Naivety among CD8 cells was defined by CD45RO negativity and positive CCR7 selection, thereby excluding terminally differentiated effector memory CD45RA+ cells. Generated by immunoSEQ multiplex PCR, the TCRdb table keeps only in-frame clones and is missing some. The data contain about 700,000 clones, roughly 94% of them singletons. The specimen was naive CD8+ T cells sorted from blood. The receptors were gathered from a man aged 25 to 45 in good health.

This CDR3 reads CATSMGLALTGELFF. The CDR3 DNA reads as TGTGCCACCAGTATGGGACTAGCGCTCACCGGGGAGCTGTTTTTT. The chain carries TRBV15 and TRBJ2-2; TRBD2 aligns across 10 bases. V lost 6 bases to trimming and J lost 4 bases; unmatched junction nucleotides: 5. CDR3 length equals 15 residues. Germline CDR1 reads LNHNV; CDR2 reads YYDKDF (reference sequence). Based on the CDR3 plus reference TRBV15 and TRBJ2-2, the full variable domain is DAMVIQNPRYQVTQFGKPVTLSCSQTLNHNVMYWYQQKSSQAPKLLFHYYDKDFNNEADTPDNFQSRRPNTSFCFLDIRSPGLGDTAMYLCATSMGLALTGELFFGEGSRLTVL.

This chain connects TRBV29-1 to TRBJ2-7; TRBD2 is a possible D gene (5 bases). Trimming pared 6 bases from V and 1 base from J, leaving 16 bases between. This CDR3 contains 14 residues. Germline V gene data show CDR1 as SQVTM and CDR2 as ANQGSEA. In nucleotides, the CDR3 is TGCAGCGTACGGACTCCGGTGGCATCCTACGAGCAGTACTTC. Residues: CSVRTPVASYEQYF.

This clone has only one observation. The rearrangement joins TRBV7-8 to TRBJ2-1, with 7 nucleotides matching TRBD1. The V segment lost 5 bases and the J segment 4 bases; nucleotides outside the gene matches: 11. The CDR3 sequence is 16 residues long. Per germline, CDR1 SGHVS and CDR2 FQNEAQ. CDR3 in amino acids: CASSPRGTVLYNEQFF. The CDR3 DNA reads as TGTGCCAGCAGCCCAAGGGGGACAGTCCTGTACAATGAGCAGTTCTTC.

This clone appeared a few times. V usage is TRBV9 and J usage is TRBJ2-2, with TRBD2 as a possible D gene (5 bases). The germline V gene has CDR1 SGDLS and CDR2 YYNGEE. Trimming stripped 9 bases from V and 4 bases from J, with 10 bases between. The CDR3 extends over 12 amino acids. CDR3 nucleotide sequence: TGTGCCACCGAAGGAGGCACCGGGGAGCTGTTTTTT. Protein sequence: CATEGGTGELFF. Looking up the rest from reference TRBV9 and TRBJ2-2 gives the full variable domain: DSGVTQTPKHLITATGQRVTLRCSPRSGDLSVYWYQQSLDQGLQFLIQYYNGEERAKGNILERFSAQQFPDLHSELNLSSLELGDSALYFCATEGGTGELFFGEGSRLTVL.

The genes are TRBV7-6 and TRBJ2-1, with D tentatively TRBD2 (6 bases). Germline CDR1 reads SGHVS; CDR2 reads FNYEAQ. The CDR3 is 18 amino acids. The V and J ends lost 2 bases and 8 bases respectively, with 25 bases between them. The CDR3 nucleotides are TGTGCCAGCAGCTTAACCCCCCCCACTAGCCTCGGTACACATGAGCAGTTCTTC. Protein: CASSLTPPTSLGTHEQFF.

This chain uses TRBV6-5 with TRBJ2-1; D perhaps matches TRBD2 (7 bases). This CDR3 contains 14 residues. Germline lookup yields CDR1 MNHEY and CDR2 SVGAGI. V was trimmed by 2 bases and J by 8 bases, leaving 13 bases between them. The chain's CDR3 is CASSYGPGGDEQFF. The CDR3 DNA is TGTGCCAGCAGTTACGGTCCGGGGGGCGATGAGCAGTTCTTC.

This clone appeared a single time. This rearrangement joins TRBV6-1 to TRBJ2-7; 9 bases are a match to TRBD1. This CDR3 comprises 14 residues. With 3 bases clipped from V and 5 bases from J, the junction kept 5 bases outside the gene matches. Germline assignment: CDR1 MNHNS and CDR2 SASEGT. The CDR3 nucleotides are TGTGCCAGCAGTGAGGACAGGGGCCGGGACGAGCAGTACTTC. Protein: CASSEDRGRDEQYF.

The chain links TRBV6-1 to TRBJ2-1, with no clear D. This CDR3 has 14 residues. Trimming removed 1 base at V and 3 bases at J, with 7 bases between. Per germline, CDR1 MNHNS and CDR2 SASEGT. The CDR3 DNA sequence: TGTGCCAGCAGTGAAGTGGCAGACTACAATGAGCAGTTCTTC. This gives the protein CASSEVADYNEQFF.

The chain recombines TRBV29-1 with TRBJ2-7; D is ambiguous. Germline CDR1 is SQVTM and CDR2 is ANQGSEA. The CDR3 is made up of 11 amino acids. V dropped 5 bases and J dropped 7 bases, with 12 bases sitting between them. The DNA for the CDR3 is TGCAGCGTTCTCTTCATTGGGGAGCAGTACTTC. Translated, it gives CSVLFIGEQYF.

The CDR3 DNA follows: TGTGCCACCTCGGCCACCTACGAGCAGTACTTC. Translated, it gives CATSATYEQYF. This chain uses TRBV28 with TRBJ2-7; D is unresolved. Germline-derived CDR1 and CDR2 are MDHEN and SYDVKM. The CDR3 runs to 11 residues. Trimming removed 10 bases from V and 2 bases from J, with 9 bases in between.

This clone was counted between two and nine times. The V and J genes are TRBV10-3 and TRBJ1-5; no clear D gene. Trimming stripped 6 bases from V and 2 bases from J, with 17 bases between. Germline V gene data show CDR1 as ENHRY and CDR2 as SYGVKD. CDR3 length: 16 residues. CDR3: CAISADLTYGNQPQHF. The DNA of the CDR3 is TGTGCCATCAGCGCAGACCTAACTTATGGCAATCAGCCCCAGCATTTT.

Here the CDR3 DNA reads TGTGCCAGCAGCTTTGAGGGGTTCTCCTACGAGCAGTACTTC. Its translation: CASSFEGFSYEQYF. This chain joins TRBV7-8 and TRBJ2-7; either TRBD1 or TRBD2 may supply D (5 bases each). The germline V and J ends were trimmed by 3 bases and 0 bases, with 9 bases remaining between them. CDR3 length: 14 residues. Germline V gives CDR1 SGHVS, CDR2 FQNEAQ.

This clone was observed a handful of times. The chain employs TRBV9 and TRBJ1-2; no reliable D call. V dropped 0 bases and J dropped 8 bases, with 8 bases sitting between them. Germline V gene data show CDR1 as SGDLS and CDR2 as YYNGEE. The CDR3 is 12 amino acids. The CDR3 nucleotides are TGTGCCAGCAGCGTAGAGAACAGAGGCTACACCTTC. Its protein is CASSVENRGYTF.

CDR3 DNA: TGTGCCAGCAGCCCCCCAGAAAGAGAGACCCAGTACTTC. Translation: CASSPPERETQYF. V and J are TRBV7-9 and TRBJ2-5; no reliable D call. Germline lookup yields CDR1 SEHNR and CDR2 FQNEAQ (reference sequence). The germline V and J ends were trimmed by 5 bases and 4 bases, with 11 bases remaining between them. This CDR3 has 13 amino acids.

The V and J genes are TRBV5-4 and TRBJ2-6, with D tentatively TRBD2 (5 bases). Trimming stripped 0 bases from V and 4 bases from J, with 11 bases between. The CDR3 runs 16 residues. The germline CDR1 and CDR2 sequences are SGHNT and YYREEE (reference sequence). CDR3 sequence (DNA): TGTGCCAGCAGCTTGGAGTTCGGGGTGGGGGCCAACGTCCTGACTTTC. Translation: CASSLEFGVGANVLTF.

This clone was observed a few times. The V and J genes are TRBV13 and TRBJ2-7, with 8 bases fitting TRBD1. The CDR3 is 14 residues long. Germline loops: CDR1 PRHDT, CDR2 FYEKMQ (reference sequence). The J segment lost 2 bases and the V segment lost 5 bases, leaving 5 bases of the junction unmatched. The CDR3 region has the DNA TGTGCCAGCAGCCCGAGGACAGGGACCTACGAGCAGTACTTC. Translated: CASSPRTGTYEQYF.

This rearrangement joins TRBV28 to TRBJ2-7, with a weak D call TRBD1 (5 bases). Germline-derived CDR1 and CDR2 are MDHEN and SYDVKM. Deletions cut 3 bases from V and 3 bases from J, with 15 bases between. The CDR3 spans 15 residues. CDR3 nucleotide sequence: TGTGCCAGCAGTTTCTCGGTGATTAGGGGCTACGAGCAGTACTTC. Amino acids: CASSFSVIRGYEQYF. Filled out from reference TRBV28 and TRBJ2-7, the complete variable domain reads DVKVTQSSRYLVKRTGEKVFLECVQDMDHENMFWYRQDPGLGLRLIYFSYDVKMKEKGDIPEGYSVSREKKERFSLILESASTNQTSMYLCASSFSVIRGYEQYFGPGTRLTVT.

CDR3: CASSQGFTEAFF. The CDR3 nucleotides read TGTGCCAGCAGCCAAGGGTTCACTGAAGCTTTCTTT. This chain uses TRBV11-1 with TRBJ1-1; D call uncertain. V dropped 5 bases and J dropped 4 bases, with 8 bases sitting between them. This CDR3 is 12 amino acids long. CDR1 and CDR2 (germline): SGHAT, FQDESV (reference sequence).

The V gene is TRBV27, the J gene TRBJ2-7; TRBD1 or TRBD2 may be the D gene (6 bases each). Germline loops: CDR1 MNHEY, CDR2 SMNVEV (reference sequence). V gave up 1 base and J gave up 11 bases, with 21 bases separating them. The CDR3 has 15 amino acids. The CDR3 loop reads CASSLLPPGQRREYF. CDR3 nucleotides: TGTGCCAGCAGTTTATTGCCTCCGGGACAACGGAGGGAGTACTTC.